This TCR beta chain was sequenced for a study of shared clonotypes between healthy human individuals. Study-wide points: Blood was the sole source, and tissue repertoires probably differ. In four donors, around 5% of naive CD4 clonotypes appeared in common. Relative to clonotypes present in all four donors, those not shared had lower generation probabilities. Clonotype sharing among donors was expected to depend on sequencing depth.

Using immunoSEQ multiplex PCR, the repertoire was profiled, and TCRdb retains in-frame clones only, with some absent. The sample consists of about 2.1 million clones, around 95% of them appearing once. Germline V gene sequence: CDR1 MNHEY, CDR2 SVGAGI. The CDR3 has 14 residues. V lost 6 bases, J lost 4 bases, and 5 bases stayed unmatched. For this clone: Its matching antigen is unknown. Distinct nucleotide sequences in the sample also encode this CDR3.

CD8 cells regarded as naive lacked CD45RO, were positively chosen for CCR7, and omitted terminally differentiated effector memory CD45RA+ cells. Material for sequencing was naive CD8+ T cells from PBMCs. J is TRBJ1-1 and V is TRBV6-5, with 10 bases that match TRBD1. This receptor was identified in a man aged 18 to 30 in good health. Some clones in this sample may be carry-over from other donors' samples. CDR3 protein: CASSPGQGGTEAFF. CDR3 nucleotide sequence: TGTGCCAGCAGCCCCGGACAGGGGGGCACTGAAGCTTTCTTT.